What follows are 14 T cell receptor beta chains derived from one specimen sequenced in a study of technical replicates of blood from a handful of donors. Repertoires were generated with immunoSEQ multiplex PCR, while TCRdb's copy carries only in-frame clones and drops some. The sample comprises 85,000 to 100,000 clones, 95% of which are singletons, and 0.2% to 0.25% rests with the top ten. The sequencing input was T cells isolated from PBMCs. The receptors originated from a human donor in good health.

V usage is TRBV2 and J usage is TRBJ2-3, with 11 bases that match TRBD2. The CDR3 sequence is 14 residues long. The V gene end was trimmed by 11 bases and the J gene end by 6 bases; junction bases not matched to a gene: 10. Germline assignment: CDR1 SNHLY and CDR2 FYNNEI. CDR3 residues: CAGRTSGSSDTQYF. For the CDR3, the DNA is TGTGCCGGCCGGACTAGCGGGTCTTCTGATACGCAGTATTTT.

CDR3 residues: CASSPTVAGQETQYF. The CDR3 nucleotides are TGTGCCAGCTCACCTACGGTGGCAGGACAAGAGACCCAGTACTTC. The chain employs TRBV18 and TRBJ2-5; no clear D gene. This CDR3 spans 15 amino acids. V was shortened by 3 bases and J by 2 bases, with 13 bases between the two germline ends. Germline loops: CDR1 KGHSH, CDR2 LQKENI. The variable domain in full, with the rest retrieved from reference TRBV18 and TRBJ2-5, is NAGVMQNPRHLVRRRGQEARLRCSPMKGHSHVYWYRQLPEEGLKFMVYLQKENIIDESGMPKERFSAEFPKEGPSILRIQQVVRGDSAAYFCASSPTVAGQETQYFGPGTRLLVL.

The chain recombines TRBV6-5 with TRBJ1-5; 7 nucleotides line up with TRBD1. The CDR3 extends over 15 amino acids. Germline values: CDR1 MNHEY, CDR2 SVGAGI. V lost 4 bases, J lost 9 bases, and 12 bases stayed unmatched. Written as DNA, the CDR3 is TGTGCCAGCAGTTTTTCTCCGACAGGGCTAGGGCCCCAGCATTTT. Protein: CASSFSPTGLGPQHF.

This clone was picked up one time. This chain uses TRBV7-8 with TRBJ1-2, with 8 bases fitting TRBD1. The CDR3 runs to 15 residues. Germline lookup yields CDR1 SGHVS and CDR2 FQNEAQ. Losses at the gene ends were 1 base for V and 8 bases for J; bases not matched to a gene: 9. CDR3 sequence reads: CASSLGPDRDAGYTF. In DNA, the CDR3 is TGTGCCAGCAGCTTAGGACCGGACAGGGACGCGGGCTACACCTTC.

The chain joins TRBV4-2 to TRBJ2-7, with 11 bases aligning to TRBD2. The J segment lost 2 bases and the V segment lost 4 bases, leaving 4 bases of the junction unmatched. The germline gives CDR1 LGHNA, CDR2 YNFKEQ. This CDR3 has 15 residues. The CDR3, as DNA: TGTGCCAGCAGCCTTCTAGCGGGGGGTCCCTACGAGCAGTACTTC. The encoded protein is CASSLLAGGPYEQYF.

In DNA, the CDR3 is TGTGCCAGTTCGTTGGCCAGCTCCTACGAGCAGTACTTC. Its protein is CASSLASSYEQYF. This chain uses TRBV19 with TRBJ2-7, with D unresolved. V lost 8 bases, J lost 0 bases, and 11 bases lay in between. Germline V gene data show CDR1 as LNHDA and CDR2 as SQIVND (reference sequence). CDR3 length: 13 amino acids.

The rearrangement uses TRBV10-3 and TRBJ1-2, with TRBD1 matching 11 bases. With V trimmed by 4 bases and J by 8 bases, 3 bases remained unmatched. The CDR3 runs 13 residues. CDR1 ENHRY and CDR2 SYGVKD come from the germline V gene. Written as DNA, the CDR3 is TGTGCCATCAGTGGGGGACAGGGGGGAGGCTACACCTTC. Translated, it gives CAISGGQGGGYTF.

The chain employs TRBV7-3 and TRBJ2-1, with 8 positions matching TRBD2. The CDR3 has 14 residues. CDR1 is SGHTA and CDR2 is FQGTGA in the germline V gene. With V trimmed by 2 bases and J by 6 bases, 3 bases remained unmatched. The CDR3, as DNA: TGTGCCAGCAGCTTAGGGCTAGCGGGCAATGAGCAGTTCTTC. It yields the protein CASSLGLAGNEQFF.

This clone was seen a single time. The J gene is TRBJ2-2, the V gene TRBV2, with 12 positions matching TRBD2. This CDR3 has 16 residues. After removal of 6 bases from V and 7 bases from J, the junction contained 9 bases not matched to a gene. Per the germline V gene, CDR1 is SNHLY and CDR2 is FYNNEI. The CDR3: CASSIRLAGVGGELFF. CDR3 DNA: TGTGCCAGCAGCATTCGACTAGCGGGAGTCGGCGGGGAGCTGTTTTTT.

The chain links TRBV10-1 to TRBJ2-4; no firm D call. V was pared by 5 bases and J by 2 bases, with 10 bases between. Germline V gives CDR1 WNHNN, CDR2 SYGVQD (reference sequence). CDR3 length: 14 amino acids. The CDR3 DNA reads TGCGCCAGCAGTCCGACAAGCCCCAAAAACATTCAGTACTTC. Protein product: CASSPTSPKNIQYF.

The chain couples TRBV7-3 to TRBJ2-7; 11 bases are shared with TRBD2. CDR1 and CDR2 from the germline V gene are SGHTA and FQGTGA. With 5 bases clipped from V and 5 bases from J, the junction kept 5 bases outside the gene matches. This CDR3 has 14 residues. This CDR3 is CASSLSGGADEQYF. In nucleotides, the CDR3 is TGTGCCAGCAGCCTTAGCGGGGGGGCCGACGAGCAGTACTTC.

The chain uses TRBV5-1 and TRBJ2-7; a weak D match, TRBD1 (6 bases). Germline V lookup: CDR1 SGHRS, CDR2 YFSETQ. This CDR3 contains 13 residues. The germline V and J ends were trimmed by 3 bases and 4 bases, with 11 bases remaining between them. CDR3: CASSSTDRYEQYF. The CDR3 DNA sequence: TGCGCCAGCAGCTCGACGGACAGATACGAGCAGTACTTC.

This clone was detected only once. The rearrangement links TRBV19 to TRBJ2-5; maybe TRBD2 (6 bases). This CDR3 is built from 13 residues. CDR1 and CDR2 from the germline V gene are LNHDA and SQIVND (reference sequence). V lost 5 bases and J lost 1, with 8 bases in between. Written as DNA, the CDR3 is TGTGCCAGTAGTGGGGACTTCCAAGAGACCCAGTACTTC. This gives the protein CASSGDFQETQYF.

The V gene is TRBV7-6, the J gene TRBJ2-1; 11 bases match TRBD2. The CDR3 is made up of 16 amino acids. The germline gives CDR1 SGHVS, CDR2 FNYEAQ. V dropped 5 bases and J dropped 8; count of bases not matched to a gene: 11. The CDR3 here is CASSPLLLAGEHEQFF. The DNA for the CDR3 is TGTGCCAGCAGCCCATTGTTACTAGCGGGAGAACATGAGCAGTTCTTC.